The TCR beta chain under discussion was sequenced for a study of CD8+ T cells in alopecia areata (dated by TCRdb to between 2017 and 2018). Turning to the overall study: Treated patients were enrolled in an open-label pilot trial of oral tofacitinib, 5 to 10 mg twice daily, for moderate-to-severe alopecia areata. Scalp clonality was compared across normal scalp (n=4), patchy alopecia areata scalp (n=8), and alopecia totalis/universalis scalp (n=8). Patients received tofacitinib for 6 to 18 months and were then followed off drug for 6 months to check for delayed response and recurrence. In both human patients and the C3H/HeJ mouse model, the study applied high-throughput TCRbeta sequencing to look at T cell clonal expansion in alopecia areata. On the human side, TCRbeta sequencing was run on scalp tissue and on sorted CD4+ and CD8+ peripheral blood T cells from healthy controls and from alopecia areata patients with either patchy or totalis/universalis disease. TCRbeta CDR3 regions were amplified by immunoSEQ multiplex PCR using 35 Vbeta forward and 13 Jbeta reverse primers. RNA came from the PAXgene miRNA kit for fixed scalp, the miRNeasy kit for PBMCs, and the RNeasy kit for mouse skin. For the treated patients, the SALT score, which quantifies what percentage of scalp surface area is affected, served as the measure of disease severity. Biopsies were taken from tofacitinib-treated patients at baseline and at 4 and 24 weeks of treatment, and a later scalp biopsy was taken in several of the tofacitinib-treated patients. The paper's findings and limits, for the study overall: Shared TCR sequences between patients were less evident than in mice, which may be partly attributable to HLA diversity in the patient population. Tofacitinib significantly decreased scalp clonality and the number of expanded CD8+ clones among the top 100 scalp clones. Unlike mouse skin, where gammadelta T cells dominate, normal human skin contains resident alphabeta T cells that get sequenced too, which complicates analysis of the scalp TCR repertoire. Higher clonality and more expanded CD8+ clones were observed in lesional scalp than in normal scalp, particularly in alopecia totalis/universalis, a finding suggestive of antigenic drive. During tofacitinib treatment, many expanded lesional clones remained in scalp and blood, and this persistence may partly explain relapse after treatment is stopped. Because the treated cohort was small and had only one nonresponder, larger studies are needed to examine links between baseline CD8+ expansion and response.

On this clone: Its binding antigen is unknown. No quality values exist for individual bases; no much larger clone is one base distant.

Library construction relied on the immunoSEQ multiplex PCR assay. RNA was extracted from all samples and reverse transcribed into cDNA, which served as template for TCR sequencing. First-strand cDNA was synthesized with SuperScript III using a 2:1 mix of oligo-dT and random hexamers. A synthetic immune receptor repertoire was used to assess amplification bias, and residual bias was removed computationally. As for the authors' bioinformatics: After raw reads were preprocessed to remove errors, the CDR3 was defined following IMGT conventions as running from the conserved cysteine to phenylalanine. Clonality was computed as 1 minus the Shannon entropy, with the entropy normalized by log2 of the number of productive unique TCRs. CD4 or CD8 identity of scalp clones was inferred by cross-referencing scalp TCRbeta sequences with sorted blood CD4 and CD8 repertoires. TCRdb holds this immuneACCESS table with in-frame rearrangements only. Some clones are missing; in checked studies, unresolved V genes explain under half, and the rest has no known cause. V, J and clone size were drawn from that table, and D and trimming were deduced from the DNA. The sample table holds 180,000 or so clones, of which about 47% were seen once. The top ten clonotypes cover roughly a tenth of the sample.

From the cysteine through the phenylalanine, the CDR3 covers 15 amino acids. Here the CDR3 DNA is all that survives: 45 bases in frame from base 1. V ends up 4 bases short and J 4 bases short, with an unmatched junction base count of 6. Sequences SGDLS (CDR1) and YYNGEE (CDR2) are obtained from the germline V gene. The sample's treatment or condition, from its label and the paper: oral pan-JAK inhibitor, 5-10 mg twice daily. Peripheral blood and lesional scalp punch biopsies were obtained from patients with alopecia areata. PBMCs were separated by density centrifugation and stained for CD3, CD4 and CD8, after which CD4+ and CD8+ T cells were sorted on a FACSAria.

Here the sequenced sample was CD8+ T cells sorted from blood, taken at week 52, from a patient treated with tofacitinib. This receptor was identified in a human donor with alopecia areata. The chain is made from TRBV9 and TRBJ2-3; a stretch of 10 junction bases matches TRBD2. The DNA reads TGTGCCAGCAGCCTCAGCGGGGGGGGTGCAGATACGCAGTATTTT. This codes for CASSLSGGGADTQYF.